These 3 T cell receptor beta chains were all obtained from the same sample, sequenced in a study of immune evolution from preneoplasia to lung adenocarcinoma. Here immunoSEQ multiplex PCR was the method, and the copy in TCRdb shows in-frame clones only, minus some. This sample carries under 7,500 clones, roughly 76% of them seen once, and the ten largest clones take 12%. The sequenced material came from FFPE minimally invasive lung adenocarcinoma tissue. These receptors all come from a person between 65 and 79 years old with lung adenocarcinoma.

A word on this clone: Its ends do not fully match the called genes, so a read error is possible. The rearrangement uses TRBV18 and TRBJ2-6, with no clear D. Germline assignment: CDR1 KGHSH and CDR2 LQKENI. The CDR3 length is 17 residues. CDR3 protein: CAGSPPGQTSGANVLTF. The CDR3 DNA reads as TGTGCCGGCTCACCACCGGGTCAGACCTCTGGGGCCAACGTCCTGACTTTC.

This clone was picked up a small number of times. This chain uses TRBV29-1 with TRBJ2-2; 8 bases match TRBD1. The CDR3 extends over 15 amino acids. V shed 3 bases, J shed 6 bases, and the junction held 9 bases outside the gene matches. CDR1 is SQVTM, CDR2 ANQGSEA, per germline. Here the CDR3 reads CSVEVGDRSPGELFF. Here the CDR3 DNA reads TGCAGCGTTGAGGTAGGGGACAGGTCCCCCGGGGAGCTGTTTTTT.

The J gene is TRBJ2-7, the V gene TRBV5-1; no reliable D call. Germline V gene sequence: CDR1 SGHRS, CDR2 YFSETQ. V shed 0 bases and J shed 7 bases, with 11 bases lying between them. The CDR3 is made up of 13 amino acids. DNA for the CDR3: TGCGCCAGCAGCTTGGGTCCCCCTAGGGAGCAGTACTTC. This translates into CASSLGPPREQYF.